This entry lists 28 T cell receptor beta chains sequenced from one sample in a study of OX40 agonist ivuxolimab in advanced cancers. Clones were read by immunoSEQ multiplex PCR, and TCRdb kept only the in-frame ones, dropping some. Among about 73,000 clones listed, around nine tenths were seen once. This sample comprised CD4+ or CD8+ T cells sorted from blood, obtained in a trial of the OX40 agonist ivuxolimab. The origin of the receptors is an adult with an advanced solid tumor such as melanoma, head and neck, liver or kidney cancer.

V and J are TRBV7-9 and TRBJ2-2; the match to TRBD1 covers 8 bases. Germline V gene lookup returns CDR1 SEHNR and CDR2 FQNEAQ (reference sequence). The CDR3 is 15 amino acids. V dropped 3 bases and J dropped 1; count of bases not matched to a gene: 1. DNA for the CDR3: TGTGCCAGCAGCTTGGGACAGGAGAACACCGGGGAGCTGTTTTTT. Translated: CASSLGQENTGELFF.

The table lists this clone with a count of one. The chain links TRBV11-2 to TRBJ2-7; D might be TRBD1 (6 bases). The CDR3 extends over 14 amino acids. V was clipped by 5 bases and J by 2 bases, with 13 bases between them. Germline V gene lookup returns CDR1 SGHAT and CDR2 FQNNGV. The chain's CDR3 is CASSQRTETYEQYF. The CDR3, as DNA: TGTGCCAGCAGCCAGAGGACAGAAACCTACGAGCAGTACTTC.

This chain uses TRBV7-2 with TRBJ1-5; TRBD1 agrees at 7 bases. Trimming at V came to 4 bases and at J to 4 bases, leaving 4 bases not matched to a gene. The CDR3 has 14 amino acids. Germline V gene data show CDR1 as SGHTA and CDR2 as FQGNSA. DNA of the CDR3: TGTGCCAGCAGCTGGGGACAGAATAATCAGCCCCAGCATTTT. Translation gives CASSWGQNNQPQHF.

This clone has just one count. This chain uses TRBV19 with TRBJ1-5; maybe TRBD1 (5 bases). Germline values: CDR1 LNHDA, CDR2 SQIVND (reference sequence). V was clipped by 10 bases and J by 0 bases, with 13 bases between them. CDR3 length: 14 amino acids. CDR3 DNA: TGTGCCACCCGCAGGGCACTTAGCAATCAGCCCCAGCATTTT. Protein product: CATRRALSNQPQHF.

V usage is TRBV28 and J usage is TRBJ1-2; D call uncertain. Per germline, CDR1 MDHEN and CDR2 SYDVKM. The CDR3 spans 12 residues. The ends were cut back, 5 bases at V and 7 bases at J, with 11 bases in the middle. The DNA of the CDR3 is TGTGCCAGCAGTATAGCCTCGGGTGGCTACACCTTC. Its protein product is CASSIASGGYTF.

The CDR3 DNA reads as TGTGCCAGCAGTGACCGACAGGGGGCAAACAATGAGCAGTTCTTC. Translated: CASSDRQGANNEQFF. This sequence joins TRBV6-6 and TRBJ2-1; 10 nucleotides align to TRBD1. This CDR3 is built from 15 residues. With V trimmed by 5 bases and J by 5 bases, 6 bases remained unmatched. CDR1 is MNHNY and CDR2 is SVGAGI in the germline V gene (reference sequence).

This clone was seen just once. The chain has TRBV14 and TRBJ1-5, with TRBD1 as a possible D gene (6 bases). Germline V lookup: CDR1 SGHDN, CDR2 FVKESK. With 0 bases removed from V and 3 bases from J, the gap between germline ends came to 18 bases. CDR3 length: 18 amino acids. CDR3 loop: CASSQDPRGEINNQPQHF. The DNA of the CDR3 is TGTGCCAGCAGCCAAGATCCCAGGGGAGAGATAAACAATCAGCCCCAGCATTTT.

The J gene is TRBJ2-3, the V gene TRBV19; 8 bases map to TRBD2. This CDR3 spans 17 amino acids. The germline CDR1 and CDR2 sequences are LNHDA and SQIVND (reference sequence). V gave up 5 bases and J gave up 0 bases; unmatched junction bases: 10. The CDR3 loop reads CASSPDPGGRSTDTQYF. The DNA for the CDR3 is TGTGCCAGTAGTCCCGATCCGGGGGGGCGGAGCACAGATACGCAGTATTTT.

In DNA, the CDR3 is TGTGCCAGCAGTGAAGGAGGGACAGGGGGCGAGATGAGGGGCTACACCTTC. Its translation: CASSEGGTGGEMRGYTF. The chain has TRBV6-1 and TRBJ1-2, with 12 bases aligning to TRBD1. CDR3 length equals 17 residues. Trimming at V came to 1 base and at J to 8 bases, leaving 11 bases not matched to a gene. CDR1 is MNHNS, CDR2 SASEGT, per germline.

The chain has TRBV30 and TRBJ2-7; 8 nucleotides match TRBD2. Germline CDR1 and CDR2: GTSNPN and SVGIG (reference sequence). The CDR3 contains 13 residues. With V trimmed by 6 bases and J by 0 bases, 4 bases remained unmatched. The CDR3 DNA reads TGTGCCTGCGAGGGACTAGTCTCCTACGAGCAGTACTTC. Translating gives CACEGLVSYEQYF.

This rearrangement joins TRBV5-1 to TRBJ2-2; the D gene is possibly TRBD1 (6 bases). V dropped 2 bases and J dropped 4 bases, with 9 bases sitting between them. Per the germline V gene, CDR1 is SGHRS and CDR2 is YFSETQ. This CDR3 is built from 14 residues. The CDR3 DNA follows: TGCGCCAGCAGCTTCGGACAGCCCACCGGGGAGCTGTTTTTT. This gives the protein CASSFGQPTGELFF.

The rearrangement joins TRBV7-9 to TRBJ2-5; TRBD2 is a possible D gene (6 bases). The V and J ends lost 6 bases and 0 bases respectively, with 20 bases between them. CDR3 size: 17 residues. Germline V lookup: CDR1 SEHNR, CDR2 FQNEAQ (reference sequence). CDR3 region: CASSTSAGLEYQETQYF. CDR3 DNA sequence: TGTGCCAGCAGTACGTCAGCGGGCCTTGAGTACCAAGAGACCCAGTACTTC.

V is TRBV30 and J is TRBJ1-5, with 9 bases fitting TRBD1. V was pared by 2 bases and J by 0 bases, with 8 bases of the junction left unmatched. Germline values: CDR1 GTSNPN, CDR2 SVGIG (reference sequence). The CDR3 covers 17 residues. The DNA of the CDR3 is TGTGCCTGGAGTTTCAACCTGGGACAGGGTAGCAATCAGCCCCAGCATTTT. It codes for CAWSFNLGQGSNQPQHF.

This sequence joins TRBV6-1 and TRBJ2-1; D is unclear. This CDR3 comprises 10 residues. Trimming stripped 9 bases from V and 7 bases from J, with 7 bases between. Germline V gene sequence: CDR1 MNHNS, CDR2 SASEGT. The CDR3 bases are TGTGCCAGGGACCGAAATGAGCAGTTCTTC. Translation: CARDRNEQFF.

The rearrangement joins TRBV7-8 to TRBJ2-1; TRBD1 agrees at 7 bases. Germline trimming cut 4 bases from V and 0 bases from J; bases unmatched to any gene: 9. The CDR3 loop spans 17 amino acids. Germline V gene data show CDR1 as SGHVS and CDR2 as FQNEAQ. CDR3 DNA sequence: TGTGCCAGCAGCTCTCTATCCGGGACAGCCTCCTACAATGAGCAGTTCTTC. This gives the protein CASSSLSGTASYNEQFF.

The CDR3 loop is CASSLVGSSGIYNEQFF. For the CDR3, the DNA is TGTGCCAGCAGCTTAGTAGGAAGTAGCGGGATCTACAATGAGCAGTTCTTC. This chain links TRBV11-3 with TRBJ2-1; 8 bases line up with TRBD2. V lost 1 base to trimming and J lost 3 bases; unmatched junction nucleotides: 8. Germline V gives CDR1 SGHNT, CDR2 YENEEA. The CDR3 is 17 residues long.

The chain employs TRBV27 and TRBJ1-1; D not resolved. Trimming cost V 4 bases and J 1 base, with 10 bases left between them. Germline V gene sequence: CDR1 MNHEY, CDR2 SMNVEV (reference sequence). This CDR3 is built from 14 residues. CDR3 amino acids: CASSSLPGNTEAFF. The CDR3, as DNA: TGTGCCAGCAGTTCGCTCCCCGGGAACACTGAAGCTTTCTTT.

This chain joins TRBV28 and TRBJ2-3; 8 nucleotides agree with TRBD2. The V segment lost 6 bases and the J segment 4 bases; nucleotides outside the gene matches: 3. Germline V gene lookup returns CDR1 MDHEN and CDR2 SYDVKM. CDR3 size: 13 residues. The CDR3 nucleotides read TGTGCCAGCAGGCTAGCGGGCCCAGATACGCAGTATTTT. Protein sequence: CASRLAGPDTQYF.

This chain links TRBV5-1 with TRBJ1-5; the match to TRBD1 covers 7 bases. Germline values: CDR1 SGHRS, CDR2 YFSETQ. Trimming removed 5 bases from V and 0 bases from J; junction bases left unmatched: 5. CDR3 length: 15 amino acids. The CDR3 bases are TGCGCCAGCAGGCTGACAGGGCATAGCAATCAGCCCCAGCATTTT. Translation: CASRLTGHSNQPQHF.

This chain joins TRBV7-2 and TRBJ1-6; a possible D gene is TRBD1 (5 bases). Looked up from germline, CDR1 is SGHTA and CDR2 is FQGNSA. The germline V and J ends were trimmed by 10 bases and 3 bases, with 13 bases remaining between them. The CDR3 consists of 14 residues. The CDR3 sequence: CATHDRSYNSPLHF. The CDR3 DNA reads TGTGCCACTCACGACAGAAGCTATAATTCACCCCTCCACTTT.

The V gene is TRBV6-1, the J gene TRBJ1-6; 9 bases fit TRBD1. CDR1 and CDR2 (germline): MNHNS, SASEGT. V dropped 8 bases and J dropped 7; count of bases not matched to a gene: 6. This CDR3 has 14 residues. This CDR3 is CASGSGTGNSPLHF. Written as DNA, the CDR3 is TGTGCCAGCGGATCCGGGACAGGGAATTCACCCCTCCACTTT.

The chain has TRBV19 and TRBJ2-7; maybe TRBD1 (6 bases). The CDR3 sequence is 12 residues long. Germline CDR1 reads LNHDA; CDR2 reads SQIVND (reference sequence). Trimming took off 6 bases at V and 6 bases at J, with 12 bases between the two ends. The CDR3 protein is CASRQGFGEQYF. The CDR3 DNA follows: TGTGCCAGTAGACAGGGATTCGGCGAGCAGTACTTC.

The CDR3 here is CAWSPRNYEQYF. The CDR3 DNA sequence: TGTGCCTGGAGCCCGCGGAACTACGAGCAGTACTTC. This sequence joins TRBV30 and TRBJ2-7; D remains unclear. The CDR3 runs 12 residues. Germline V gene lookup returns CDR1 GTSNPN and CDR2 SVGIG (reference sequence). V lost 3 bases and J 3 bases, leaving 9 bases between the germline ends. The full variable domain, its missing parts supplied by reference TRBV30 and TRBJ2-7, is SQTIHQWPATLVQPVGSPLSLECTVEGTSNPNLYWYRQAAGRGLQLLFYSVGIGQISSEVPQNLSASRPQDRQFILSSKKLLLSDSGFYLCAWSPRNYEQYFGPGTRLTVT.

The CDR3 loop is CSVQEGQGNQPQHF. The CDR3 DNA reads as TGCAGCGTTCAGGAGGGACAGGGGAATCAGCCCCAGCATTTT. The chain joins TRBV29-1 to TRBJ1-5; 10 bases fit TRBD1. The germline gives CDR1 SQVTM, CDR2 ANQGSEA. The CDR3 spans 14 residues. Trimming removed 5 bases from V and 4 bases from J; junction bases left unmatched: 5.

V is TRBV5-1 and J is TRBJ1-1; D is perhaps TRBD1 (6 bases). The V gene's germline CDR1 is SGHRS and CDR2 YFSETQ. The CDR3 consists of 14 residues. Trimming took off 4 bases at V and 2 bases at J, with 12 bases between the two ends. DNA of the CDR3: TGCGCCAGCAGCACGGACAGAGTAAACACTGAAGCTTTCTTT. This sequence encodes CASSTDRVNTEAFF.

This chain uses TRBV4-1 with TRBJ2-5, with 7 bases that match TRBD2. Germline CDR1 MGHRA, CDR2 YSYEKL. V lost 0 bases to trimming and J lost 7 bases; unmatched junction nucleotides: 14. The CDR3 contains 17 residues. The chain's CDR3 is CASSQDPGGSGVGTQYF. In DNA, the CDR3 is TGCGCCAGCAGCCAAGATCCCGGCGGGAGCGGGGTGGGGACCCAGTACTTC.

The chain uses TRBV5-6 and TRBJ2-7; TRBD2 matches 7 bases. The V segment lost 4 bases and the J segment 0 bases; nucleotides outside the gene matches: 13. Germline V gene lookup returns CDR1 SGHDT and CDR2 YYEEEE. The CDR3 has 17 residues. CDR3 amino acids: CASSVRGLAESSYEQYF. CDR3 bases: TGTGCCAGCAGCGTGAGAGGGCTAGCGGAAAGCTCCTACGAGCAGTACTTC.

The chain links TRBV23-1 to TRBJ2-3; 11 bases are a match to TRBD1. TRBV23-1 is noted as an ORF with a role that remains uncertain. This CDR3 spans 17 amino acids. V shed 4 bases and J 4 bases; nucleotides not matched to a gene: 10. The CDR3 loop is CASSRSSGQGGADTQYF. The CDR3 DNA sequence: TGCGCCAGCAGTCGATCCTCGGGACAGGGGGGCGCAGATACGCAGTATTTT.